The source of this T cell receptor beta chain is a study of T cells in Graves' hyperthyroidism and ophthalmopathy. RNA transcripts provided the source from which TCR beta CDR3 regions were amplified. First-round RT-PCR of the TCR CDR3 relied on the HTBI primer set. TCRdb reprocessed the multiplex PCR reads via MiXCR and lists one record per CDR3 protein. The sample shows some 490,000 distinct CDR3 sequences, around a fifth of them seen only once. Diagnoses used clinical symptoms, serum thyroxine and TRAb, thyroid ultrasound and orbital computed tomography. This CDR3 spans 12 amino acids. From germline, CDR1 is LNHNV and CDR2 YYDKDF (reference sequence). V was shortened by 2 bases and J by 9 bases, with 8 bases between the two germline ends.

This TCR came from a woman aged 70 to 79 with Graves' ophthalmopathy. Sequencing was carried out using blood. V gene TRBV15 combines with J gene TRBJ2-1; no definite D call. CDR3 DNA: TGTGCCACCAGCAGAACAGTTGGTGAGCAGTTCTTC. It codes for CATSRTVGEQFF.